Below, 13 T cell receptor beta chains from the same sample are listed, as sequenced in a study of CD8+ T cells in alopecia areata. Treatment of the sample: oral pan-JAK inhibitor, 5-10 mg twice daily. cDNA serving as the sequencing template came from extracted, reverse transcribed RNA. Clones were sequenced by immunoSEQ multiplex PCR, and TCRdb holds only the in-frame ones, with some missing. The data contain approximately 200,000 clones, 45% to 75% of them singletons. The sequencing here drew on CD4+ T cells sorted from blood, taken at week 4, from a patient treated with tofacitinib. These receptor sequences come from a human donor with alopecia areata.

Here the CDR3 DNA reads TGTGCCTGCTCGACAGAAGATAATTCACCCCTCCACTTT. Encoded protein: CACSTEDNSPLHF. The V gene is TRBV30, the J gene TRBJ1-6, with a tentative D call TRBD1 (5 bases). V was pared by 6 bases and J by 5 bases, with 11 bases between. Germline V gene lookup returns CDR1 GTSNPN and CDR2 SVGIG (reference sequence). The CDR3 spans 13 residues.

J is TRBJ1-6 and V is TRBV6-1, with 9 nucleotides matching TRBD1. The CDR3 totals 12 residues. The V gene's germline CDR1 is MNHNS and CDR2 SASEGT. The junction had 8 bases not matched to a gene; V was cut back by 7 bases and J by 16 bases. CDR3 sequence: CASKRTGGGLHF. The CDR3, as DNA: TGTGCCAGCAAAAGAACAGGGGGCGGTCTCCACTTT.

V and J are TRBV30 and TRBJ2-7, with no clear D. V shed 1 base and J shed 9 bases, with 10 bases lying between them. The germline V gene encodes CDR1 GTSNPN and CDR2 SVGIG (reference sequence). This CDR3 is 11 amino acids long. The DNA of the CDR3 is TGTGCCTGGAGTGAGGAAGAGGTGCAGTACTTC. It codes for CAWSEEEVQYF.

The rearrangement joins TRBV29-1 to TRBJ1-2; D perhaps matches TRBD1 (6 bases). V gave up 0 bases and J gave up 8 bases, with 13 bases separating them. The germline V gene has CDR1 SQVTM and CDR2 ANQGSEA. The CDR3 contains 13 residues. This chain's CDR3 is CSVEEYRERGYTF. The CDR3 DNA sequence: TGCAGCGTTGAAGAGTACAGGGAGAGAGGCTACACCTTC.

The chain is built from TRBV27 and TRBJ2-3; 9 nucleotides agree with TRBD1. The junction had 11 bases not matched to a gene; V was cut back by 6 bases and J by 4 bases. The CDR3 extends over 16 amino acids. Germline lookup yields CDR1 MNHEY and CDR2 SMNVEV (reference sequence). This CDR3 is CASRDTGGRRADTQYF. In nucleotides, the CDR3 is TGTGCCAGCAGAGACACAGGGGGCAGAAGGGCAGATACGCAGTATTTT.

This chain links TRBV25-1 with TRBJ2-2, with a weak D call TRBD1 (5 bases). CDR3 length equals 14 residues. V gave up 4 bases and J gave up 4 bases, with 10 bases separating them. Germline CDR1 reads MGHDK; CDR2 reads SYGVNS. The CDR3 bases are TGTGCCAGCAGTGGACGACAGATCACCGGGGAGCTGTTTTTT. As protein: CASSGRQITGELFF.

This chain uses TRBV7-2 with TRBJ2-3; weak D call: TRBD1 (6 bases). Trimming removed 4 bases from V and 6 bases from J, with 11 bases in between. This CDR3 comprises 13 residues. Germline-derived CDR1 and CDR2 are SGHTA and FQGNSA. The CDR3 sequence: CASSSQGIDTQYF. For the CDR3, the DNA is TGTGCCAGCAGCTCACAGGGTATCGATACGCAGTATTTT.

V gene TRBV29-1 combines with J gene TRBJ1-1; D is unclear. This CDR3 is 14 amino acids long. Trimming shortened V by 6 bases and J by 0 bases, and 14 bases separated the two germline ends. Per germline, CDR1 SQVTM and CDR2 ANQGSEA. Here the CDR3 reads CSVKRQTLNTEAFF. Here the CDR3 DNA reads TGCAGCGTCAAGCGGCAGACCCTGAACACTGAAGCTTTCTTT. The full variable domain, completed using reference TRBV29-1 and TRBJ1-1, is SAVISQKPSRDICQRGTSLTIQCQVDSQVTMMFWYRQQPGQSLTLIATANQGSEATYESGFVIDKFPISRPNLTFSTLTVSNMSPEDSSIYLCSVKRQTLNTEAFFGQGTRLTVV.

The V gene is TRBV29-1, the J gene TRBJ1-1, with D possibly TRBD1 on 5 matching bases. Germline-derived CDR1 and CDR2 are SQVTM and ANQGSEA. The CDR3 is made up of 13 amino acids. V dropped 7 bases and J dropped 3 bases, with 15 bases sitting between them. The CDR3 sequence is CSALSPGDTEAFF. Written as DNA, the CDR3 is TGCAGCGCCCTGTCCCCGGGGGACACTGAAGCTTTCTTT. The variable domain in full, with the rest retrieved from reference TRBV29-1 and TRBJ1-1, is SAVISQKPSRDICQRGTSLTIQCQVDSQVTMMFWYRQQPGQSLTLIATANQGSEATYESGFVIDKFPISRPNLTFSTLTVSNMSPEDSSIYLCSALSPGDTEAFFGQGTRLTVV.

The chain uses TRBV18 and TRBJ2-3, with 7 bases that match TRBD2. The J segment lost 0 bases and the V segment lost 0 bases, leaving 3 bases of the junction unmatched. Germline CDR1 and CDR2: KGHSH and LQKENI. The CDR3 contains 16 residues. For the CDR3, the DNA is TGTGCCAGCTCACCACCGACCGGGAGGAGCACAGATACGCAGTATTTT. This translates into CASSPPTGRSTDTQYF.

V gene TRBV5-1 combines with J gene TRBJ2-3, with D perhaps matching TRBD2 (5 bases). V lost 4 bases, J lost 1 base, and 13 bases lay in between. Germline-derived CDR1 and CDR2 are SGHRS and YFSETQ. This CDR3 spans 15 amino acids. The CDR3 nucleotides are TGCGCCAGCAGCCCGCCTTCCGGGGGCACAGATACGCAGTATTTT. This encodes CASSPPSGGTDTQYF.

This CDR3 is CAWREGPYNEQFF. CDR3 DNA sequence: TGTGCCTGGAGGGAAGGACCTTACAATGAGCAGTTCTTC. This chain uses TRBV30 with TRBJ2-1, with D unresolved. Germline V gene data show CDR1 as GTSNPN and CDR2 as SVGIG (reference sequence). The CDR3 runs 13 residues. Trimming took 3 bases from V and 4 from J, leaving 10 bases between them.

The genes are TRBV27 and TRBJ1-2; tentatively, D is TRBD1 (5 bases). V lost 4 bases, J lost 0 bases, and 9 bases lay in between. CDR3 length equals 14 residues. Germline V gene data show CDR1 as MNHEY and CDR2 as SMNVEV (reference sequence). The DNA for the CDR3 is TGTGCCAGCAGTTACCGAGGGGCTAACTATGGCTACACCTTC. Amino acids: CASSYRGANYGYTF.